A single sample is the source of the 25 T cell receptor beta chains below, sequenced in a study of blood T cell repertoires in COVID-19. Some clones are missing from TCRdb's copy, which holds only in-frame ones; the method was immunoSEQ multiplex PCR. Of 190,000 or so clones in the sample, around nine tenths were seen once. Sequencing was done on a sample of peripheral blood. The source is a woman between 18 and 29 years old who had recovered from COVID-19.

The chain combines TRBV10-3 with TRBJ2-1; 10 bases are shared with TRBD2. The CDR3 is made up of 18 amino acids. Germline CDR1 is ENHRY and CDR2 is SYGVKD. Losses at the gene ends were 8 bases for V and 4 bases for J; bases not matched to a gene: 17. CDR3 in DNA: TGTGCCATCGGGATTTACAAGCGGGGGGGCCGGGGATACAATGAGCAGTTCTTC. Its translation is CAIGIYKRGGRGYNEQFF.

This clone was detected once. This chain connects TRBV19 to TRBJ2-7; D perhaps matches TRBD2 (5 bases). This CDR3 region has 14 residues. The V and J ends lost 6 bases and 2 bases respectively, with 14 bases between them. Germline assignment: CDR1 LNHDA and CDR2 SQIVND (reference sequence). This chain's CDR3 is CASSETSNPYEQYF. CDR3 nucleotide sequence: TGTGCCAGTAGCGAAACTAGTAACCCCTACGAGCAGTACTTC.

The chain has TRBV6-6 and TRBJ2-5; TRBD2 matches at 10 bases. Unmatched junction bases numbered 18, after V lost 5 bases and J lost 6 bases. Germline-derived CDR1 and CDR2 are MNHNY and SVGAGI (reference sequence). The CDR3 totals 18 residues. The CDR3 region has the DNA TGTGCCAGCAGTCCAGGCAGGGCGGCTAGCGGGAGTATAAAGACCCAGTACTTC. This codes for CASSPGRAASGSIKTQYF.

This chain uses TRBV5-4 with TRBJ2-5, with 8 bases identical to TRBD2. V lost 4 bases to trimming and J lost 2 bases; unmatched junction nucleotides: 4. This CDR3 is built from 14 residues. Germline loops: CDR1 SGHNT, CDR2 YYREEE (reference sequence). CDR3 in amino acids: CASSRGGAQETQYF. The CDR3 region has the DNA TGTGCCAGCAGCCGGGGGGGGGCGCAAGAGACCCAGTACTTC.

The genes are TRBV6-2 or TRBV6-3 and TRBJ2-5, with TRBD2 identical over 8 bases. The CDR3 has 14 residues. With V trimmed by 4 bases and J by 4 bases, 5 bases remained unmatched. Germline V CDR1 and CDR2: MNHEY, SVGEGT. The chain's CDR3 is CASSWVGGAETQYF. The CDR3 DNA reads TGTGCCAGCAGTTGGGTCGGGGGGGCAGAGACCCAGTACTTC.

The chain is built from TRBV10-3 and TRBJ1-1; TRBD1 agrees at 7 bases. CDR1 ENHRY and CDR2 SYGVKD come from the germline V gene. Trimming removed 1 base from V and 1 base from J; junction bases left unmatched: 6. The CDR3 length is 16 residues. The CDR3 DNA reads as TGTGCCATCAGTGAGTTCTTGACAGGGAGGAACACTGAAGCTTTCTTT. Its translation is CAISEFLTGRNTEAFF.

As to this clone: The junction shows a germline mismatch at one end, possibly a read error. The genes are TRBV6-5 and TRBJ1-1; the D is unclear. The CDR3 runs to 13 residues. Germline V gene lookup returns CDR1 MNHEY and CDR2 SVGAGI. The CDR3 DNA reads TGTGCCAGCATGTCATTGATGAACTCTGAAGCTTTCTTT. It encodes CASMSLMNSEAFF.

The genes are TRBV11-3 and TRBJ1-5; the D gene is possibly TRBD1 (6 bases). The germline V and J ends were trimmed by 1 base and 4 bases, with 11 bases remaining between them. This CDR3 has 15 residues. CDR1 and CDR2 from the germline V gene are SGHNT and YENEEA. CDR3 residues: CASSLGQGPNQPQHF. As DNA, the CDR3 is TGTGCCAGCAGCTTAGGGCAGGGGCCAAATCAGCCCCAGCATTTT. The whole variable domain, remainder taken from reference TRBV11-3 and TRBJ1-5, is EAGVVQSPRYKIIEKKQPVAFWCNPISGHNTLYWYLQNLGQGPELLIRYENEEAVDDSQLPKDRFSAERLKGVDSTLKIQPAELGDSAVYLCASSLGQGPNQPQHFGDGTRLSIL.

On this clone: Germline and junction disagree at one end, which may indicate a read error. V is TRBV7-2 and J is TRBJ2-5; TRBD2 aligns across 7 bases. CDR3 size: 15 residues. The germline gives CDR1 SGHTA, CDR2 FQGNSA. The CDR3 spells CASSLAAQASETQYF. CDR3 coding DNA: TGTGCCAGCAGCCTAGCGGCACAGGCCTCGGAGACCCAGTACTTC.

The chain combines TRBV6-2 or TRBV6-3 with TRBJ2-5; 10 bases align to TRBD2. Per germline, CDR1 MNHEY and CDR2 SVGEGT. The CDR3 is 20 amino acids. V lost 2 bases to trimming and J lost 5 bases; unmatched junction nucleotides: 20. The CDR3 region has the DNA TGTGCCAGCAGTTACCCGACCGAGAGGACTAGCGGTGATCGGAGGGAGACCCAGTACTTC. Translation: CASSYPTERTSGDRRETQYF.

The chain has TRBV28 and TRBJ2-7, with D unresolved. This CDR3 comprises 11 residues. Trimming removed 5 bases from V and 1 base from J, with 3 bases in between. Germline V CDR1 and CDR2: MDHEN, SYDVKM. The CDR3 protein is CASSTSYEQYF. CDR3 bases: TGTGCCAGCAGTACATCCTACGAGCAGTACTTC.

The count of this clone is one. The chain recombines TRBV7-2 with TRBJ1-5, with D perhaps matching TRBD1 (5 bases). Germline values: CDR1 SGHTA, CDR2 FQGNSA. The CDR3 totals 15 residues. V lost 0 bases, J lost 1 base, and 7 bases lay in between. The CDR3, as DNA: TGTGCCAGCAGCTTAGCCAGGGTCAGCAATCAGCCCCAGCATTTT. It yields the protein CASSLARVSNQPQHF.

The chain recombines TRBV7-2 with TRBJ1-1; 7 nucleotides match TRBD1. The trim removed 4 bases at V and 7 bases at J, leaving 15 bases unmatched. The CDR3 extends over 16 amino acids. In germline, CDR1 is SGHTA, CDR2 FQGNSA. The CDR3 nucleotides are TGTGCCAGCAGCTCGCAGGGACAGCGGGCGAACGTTGAAGCTTTCTTT. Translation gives CASSSQGQRANVEAFF.

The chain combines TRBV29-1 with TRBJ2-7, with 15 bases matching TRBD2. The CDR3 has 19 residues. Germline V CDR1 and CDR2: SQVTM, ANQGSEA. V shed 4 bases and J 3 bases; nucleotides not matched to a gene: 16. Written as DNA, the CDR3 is TGCAGCGTTGGCCCCAATTCCGGGACTAGCGGGAGGACCCTCTACGAGCAGTACGTC. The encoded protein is CSVGPNSGTSGRTLYEQYV.

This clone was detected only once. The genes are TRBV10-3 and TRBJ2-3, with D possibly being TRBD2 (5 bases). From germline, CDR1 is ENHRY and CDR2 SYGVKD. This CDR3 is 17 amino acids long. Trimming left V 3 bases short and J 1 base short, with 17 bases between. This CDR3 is CAISEVRSGLGTDTQYF. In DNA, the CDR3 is TGTGCCATCAGTGAAGTCCGGAGCGGCCTAGGCACAGATACGCAGTATTTT.

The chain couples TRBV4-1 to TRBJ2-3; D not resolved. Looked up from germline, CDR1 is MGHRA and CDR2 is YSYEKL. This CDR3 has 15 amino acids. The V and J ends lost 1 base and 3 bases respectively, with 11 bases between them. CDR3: CASSQGSRRTDTQYF. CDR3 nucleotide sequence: TGCGCCAGCAGCCAAGGGTCGCGTCGTACAGATACGCAGTATTTT.

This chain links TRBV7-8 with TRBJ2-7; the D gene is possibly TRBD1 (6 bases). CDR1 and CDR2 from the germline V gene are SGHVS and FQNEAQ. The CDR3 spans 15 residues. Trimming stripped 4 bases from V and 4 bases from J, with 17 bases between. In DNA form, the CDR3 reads TGTGCCAGCAGCTGGACGACAGGTTTGGGGTACGAGCAGTACGTC. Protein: CASSWTTGLGYEQYV.

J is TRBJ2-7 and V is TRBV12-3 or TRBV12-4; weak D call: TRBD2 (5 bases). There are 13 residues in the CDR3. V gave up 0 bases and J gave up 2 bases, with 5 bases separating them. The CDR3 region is CASSLAGAYEQYV. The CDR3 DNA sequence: TGTGCCAGCAGTTTAGCGGGAGCCTACGAGCAGTACGTC.

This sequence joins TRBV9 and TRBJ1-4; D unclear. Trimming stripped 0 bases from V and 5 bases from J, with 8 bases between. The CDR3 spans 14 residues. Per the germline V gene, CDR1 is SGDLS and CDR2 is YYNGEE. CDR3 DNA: TGTGCCAGCAGCGTAGCAGAAAAGAATGAAAAACTGTTTTTT. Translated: CASSVAEKNEKLFF.

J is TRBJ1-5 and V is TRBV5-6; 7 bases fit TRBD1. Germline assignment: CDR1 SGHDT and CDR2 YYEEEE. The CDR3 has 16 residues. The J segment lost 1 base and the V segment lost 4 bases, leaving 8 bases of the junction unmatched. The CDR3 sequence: CASSKRQGSSNQPQHF. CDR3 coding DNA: TGTGCCAGCAGCAAAAGACAGGGATCGAGCAATCAGCCCCAGCATTTT.

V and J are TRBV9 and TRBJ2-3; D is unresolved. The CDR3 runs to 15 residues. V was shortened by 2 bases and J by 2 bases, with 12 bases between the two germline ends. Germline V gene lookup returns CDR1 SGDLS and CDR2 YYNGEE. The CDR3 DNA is TGTGCCAGCAGCGTCGCCCCTTACTTCACAGATACGCAGTATTTT. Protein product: CASSVAPYFTDTQYF.

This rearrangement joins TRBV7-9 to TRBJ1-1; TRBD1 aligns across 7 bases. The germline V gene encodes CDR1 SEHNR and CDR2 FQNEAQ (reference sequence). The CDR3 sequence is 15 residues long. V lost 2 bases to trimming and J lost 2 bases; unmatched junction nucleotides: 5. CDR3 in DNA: TGTGCCAGCAGCTTAATAGGGGGCGGAAACACTGAAGCTTTCTTT. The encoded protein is CASSLIGGGNTEAFF. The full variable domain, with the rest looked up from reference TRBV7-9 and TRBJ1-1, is DTGVSQNPRHKITKRGQNVTFRCDPISEHNRLYWYRQTLGQGPEFLTYFQNEAQLEKSRLLSDRFSAERPKGSFSTLEIQRTEQGDSAMYLCASSLIGGGNTEAFFGQGTRLTVV.

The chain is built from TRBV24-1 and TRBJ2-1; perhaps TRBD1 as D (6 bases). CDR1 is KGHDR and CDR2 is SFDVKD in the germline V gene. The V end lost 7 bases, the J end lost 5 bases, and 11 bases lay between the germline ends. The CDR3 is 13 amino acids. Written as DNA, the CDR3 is TGTGCCACCAGGGGGGACACCAACAATGAGCAGTTCTTC. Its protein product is CATRGDTNNEQFF.

CDR3 loop: CATSRTRDRADTQYF. For the CDR3, the DNA is TGTGCCACCAGCAGAACCCGGGACAGGGCAGATACGCAGTATTTT. This chain uses TRBV15 with TRBJ2-3, with TRBD1 matching over 9 bases. Germline V gives CDR1 LNHNV, CDR2 YYDKDF (reference sequence). V shed 2 bases and J 4 bases; nucleotides not matched to a gene: 4. There are 15 residues in the CDR3.

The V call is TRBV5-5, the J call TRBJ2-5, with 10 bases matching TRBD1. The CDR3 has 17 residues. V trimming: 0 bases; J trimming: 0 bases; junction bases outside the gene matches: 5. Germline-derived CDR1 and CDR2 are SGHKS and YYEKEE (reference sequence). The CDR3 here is CASSLAGQGIYQETQYF. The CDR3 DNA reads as TGTGCCAGCAGCTTGGCGGGACAGGGGATCTACCAAGAGACCCAGTACTTC. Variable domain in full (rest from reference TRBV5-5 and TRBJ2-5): DAGVTQSPTHLIKTRGQQVTLRCSPISGHKSVSWYQQVLGQGPQFIFQYYEKEERGRGNFPDRFSARQFPNYSSELNVNALLLGDSALYLCASSLAGQGIYQETQYFGPGTRLLVL.